Presented here are 25 T cell receptor beta chains from one specimen sequenced in a study of blood T cell repertoires in COVID-19. TCRdb keeps only in-frame clones here, not all; method: immunoSEQ multiplex PCR. Of some 97,000 clones listed, just under 85% were seen once; the top ten hold about an eighth. Input material: peripheral blood. All receptors derive from a man aged 45-60 years with active or convalescent COVID-19.

This clone appeared once. The chain is built from TRBV5-1 and TRBJ1-3; D gene ambiguous. The CDR3 totals 15 residues. Germline V gives CDR1 SGHRS, CDR2 YFSETQ. Trimming stripped 0 bases from V and 3 bases from J, with 10 bases between. CDR3 protein: CASSLDSRGGNTIYF. CDR3 DNA sequence: TGCGCCAGCAGCTTGGATTCCCGCGGTGGAAACACCATATATTTT. The full variable domain, with the rest looked up from reference TRBV5-1 and TRBJ1-3, is KAGVTQTPRYLIKTRGQQVTLSCSPISGHRSVSWYQQTPGQGLQFLFEYFSETQRNKGNFPGRFSGRQFSNSRSEMNVSTLELGDSALYLCASSLDSRGGNTIYFGEGSWLTVV.

V is TRBV5-1 and J is TRBJ1-2; D not certain. In germline, CDR1 is SGHRS, CDR2 YFSETQ. The CDR3 spans 14 residues. Between the trimmed V and J ends, which lost 4 bases and 0 bases, there was a span of 10 bases. CDR3 sequence (DNA): TGCGCCAGCAGCGGGGAGGCAACTAACTATGGCTACACCTTC. Translating it yields CASSGEATNYGYTF.

The chain carries TRBV19 and TRBJ2-5; 12 bases line up with TRBD2. V gave up 4 bases and J gave up 3 bases; unmatched junction bases: 6. Germline V gene sequence: CDR1 LNHDA, CDR2 SQIVND (reference sequence). The CDR3 runs 16 residues. The DNA of the CDR3 is TGTGCCAGTAGTACAGGACTAGCGGGAATGGAAGAGACCCAGTACTTC. It is translated as CASSTGLAGMEETQYF.

The V and J genes are TRBV5-4 and TRBJ2-4; 7 nucleotides match TRBD1. Unmatched junction bases numbered 9, after V lost 0 bases and J lost 0 bases. Germline values: CDR1 SGHNT, CDR2 YYREEE (reference sequence). The CDR3 is 18 residues long. CDR3 residues: CASSLAWDSDSAKNIQYF. CDR3 nucleotides: TGTGCCAGCAGCTTGGCCTGGGACAGCGACTCAGCCAAAAACATTCAGTACTTC.

The rearrangement joins TRBV5-1 to TRBJ2-3, with 7 bases lining up with TRBD2. CDR3 length: 18 residues. Trimming removed 0 bases from V and 6 bases from J; junction bases left unmatched: 16. Germline V gene data show CDR1 as SGHRS and CDR2 as YFSETQ. This chain's CDR3 is CASSLEVALAVLGDTQYF. CDR3 coding DNA: TGCGCCAGCAGCTTGGAGGTCGCTCTAGCGGTCCTAGGGGATACGCAGTATTTT.

The chain recombines TRBV29-1 with TRBJ1-5; 7 nucleotides align to TRBD1. The CDR3 has 14 amino acids. The V segment lost 5 bases and the J segment 4 bases; nucleotides outside the gene matches: 8. Germline lookup yields CDR1 SQVTM and CDR2 ANQGSEA. CDR3 in DNA: TGCAGCGTTTCACAGGGGACCACTAATCAGCCCCAGCATTTT. Amino acids: CSVSQGTTNQPQHF.

The chain uses TRBV25-1 and TRBJ1-1; D is ambiguous. V lost 2 bases and J lost 8, with 18 bases in between. Germline V lookup: CDR1 MGHDK, CDR2 SYGVNS. This CDR3 has 15 amino acids. CDR3 loop: CASSETGGIHREAFF. The CDR3 DNA follows: TGTGCCAGCAGTGAAACTGGCGGGATTCACCGAGAAGCTTTCTTT.

This clone has just a few counts. The CDR3 region has the DNA TGTGCCAGCAAGAATTCGGGACAGGGCTATGGCTACACCTTC. As protein: CASKNSGQGYGYTF. This sequence joins TRBV27 and TRBJ1-2, with 9 bases lining up with TRBD1. Germline V gene data show CDR1 as MNHEY and CDR2 as SMNVEV (reference sequence). The CDR3 contains 14 residues. V dropped 7 bases and J dropped 4; count of bases not matched to a gene: 7.

This clone showed up just once. V usage is TRBV25-1 and J usage is TRBJ2-3; 9 bases match TRBD2. This CDR3 contains 15 residues. The V gene end was trimmed by 0 bases and the J gene end by 6 bases; junction bases not matched to a gene: 4. Germline V gene data show CDR1 as MGHDK and CDR2 as SYGVNS. CDR3 in amino acids: CASSEYGSGRDTQYF. CDR3 DNA sequence: TGTGCCAGCAGTGAATACGGGAGCGGGAGGGATACGCAGTATTTT.

J is TRBJ2-7 and V is TRBV11-3; D is undetermined. The CDR3 contains 14 residues. The V end lost 5 bases, the J end lost 0 bases, and 11 bases lay between the germline ends. CDR1 and CDR2 from the germline V gene are SGHNT and YENEEA. The CDR3 DNA reads TGTGCCAGCAGCCCGAGGTTGGCCTCCTACGAGCAGTACTTC. Translating it yields CASSPRLASYEQYF.

J is TRBJ2-7 and V is TRBV30; 8 bases line up with TRBD2. With V trimmed by 0 bases and J by 0 bases, 10 bases remained unmatched. In germline, CDR1 is GTSNPN, CDR2 SVGIG (reference sequence). This CDR3 is 17 amino acids long. CDR3 in amino acids: CAWSVMAWREDSYEQYF. The CDR3, as DNA: TGTGCCTGGAGTGTAATGGCCTGGCGGGAGGACTCCTACGAGCAGTACTTC.

This chain uses TRBV7-3 with TRBJ2-7; tentative D call: TRBD2 (5 bases). The germline V gene encodes CDR1 SGHTA and CDR2 FQGTGA. The CDR3 contains 15 residues. The ends were cut back, 1 base at V and 4 bases at J, with 14 bases in the middle. The CDR3 spells CASSLSAGGGYEQYF. In nucleotides, the CDR3 is TGTGCCAGCAGCTTAAGCGCGGGCGGAGGTTACGAGCAGTACTTC.

The chain employs TRBV6-5 and TRBJ2-3, with TRBD2 identical over 11 bases. J gave up 5 bases and V 5 bases, and 6 bases lay outside the gene matches. This CDR3 comprises 15 residues. Germline-derived CDR1 and CDR2 are MNHEY and SVGAGI. CDR3 loop: CASSHSSGRIDTQYF. In DNA form, the CDR3 reads TGTGCCAGCAGTCATTCTAGCGGGAGGATAGATACGCAGTATTTT.

The rearrangement uses TRBV5-1 and TRBJ2-2, with D possibly TRBD1 on 5 matching bases. The CDR3 is made up of 15 amino acids. The V and J ends lost 4 bases and 1 base respectively, with 11 bases between them. Germline CDR1 and CDR2: SGHRS and YFSETQ. CDR3: CASSPTVRNTGELFF. In nucleotides, the CDR3 is TGCGCCAGCAGCCCGACAGTTAGGAACACCGGGGAGCTGTTTTTT.

This clone turned up a few times. The chain recombines TRBV13 with TRBJ1-1; tentatively, D is TRBD1 (6 bases). The V end was cut by 6 bases, the J end by 5 bases, with 19 bases between. The length of the CDR3 is 15 residues. Per the germline V gene, CDR1 is PRHDT and CDR2 is FYEKMQ (reference sequence). The CDR3 sequence is CASRGRGAGRTEAFF. In DNA form, the CDR3 reads TGTGCCAGCAGGGGGCGGGGGGCGGGAAGGACTGAAGCTTTCTTT.

The chain has TRBV24-1 and TRBJ2-7; maybe TRBD1 (5 bases). CDR3 length: 14 amino acids. V was cut by 2 bases and J by 5 bases, with 12 bases left in between. Per germline, CDR1 KGHDR and CDR2 SFDVKD. The CDR3 region is CATSDSGIAHEQYF. The CDR3 DNA reads TGTGCCACCAGTGATTCAGGGATTGCCCACGAGCAGTACTTC.

V gene TRBV5-4 combines with J gene TRBJ2-2; a weak D match, TRBD1 (6 bases). The V end lost 0 bases, the J end lost 4 bases, and 16 bases lay between the germline ends. CDR3 size: 17 residues. The V gene's germline CDR1 is SGHNT and CDR2 YYREEE (reference sequence). The CDR3 DNA is TGTGCCAGCAGCTTGGCGGCAAAGGGACACTCCACCGGGGAGCTGTTTTTT. Translated, it gives CASSLAAKGHSTGELFF.

The chain couples TRBV30 to TRBJ1-1; no clear D gene. The V gene lost 0 bases and the J gene lost 4 bases, with 9 bases spanning the gap. Per the germline V gene, CDR1 is GTSNPN and CDR2 is SVGIG (reference sequence). The CDR3 contains 13 residues. In DNA form, the CDR3 reads TGTGCCTGGAGTGTAAACATGGCCACTGAAGCTTTCTTT. Translating gives CAWSVNMATEAFF.

The rearrangement joins TRBV5-4 to TRBJ1-4, with TRBD1 identical over 9 bases. Germline V gene sequence: CDR1 SGHNT, CDR2 YYREEE (reference sequence). This CDR3 has 15 residues. V was pared by 3 bases and J by 2 bases, with 2 bases of the junction left unmatched. The CDR3 reads CASSWDRATNEKLFF. For the CDR3, the DNA is TGTGCCAGCAGCTGGGACAGGGCTACTAATGAAAAACTGTTTTTT.

This rearrangement joins TRBV11-2 to TRBJ1-2; 7 positions match TRBD1. This CDR3 spans 17 amino acids. In germline, CDR1 is SGHAT, CDR2 FQNNGV. V lost 1 base and J lost 5; bases outside the gene matches: 13. CDR3 amino acids: CASSLGYRQGLVYGYTF. The CDR3, as DNA: TGTGCCAGCAGCTTAGGCTATCGACAGGGTTTAGTGTATGGCTACACCTTC.

The chain recombines TRBV11-3 with TRBJ2-5; TRBD2 matches 14 bases. With 5 bases clipped from V and 3 bases from J, the junction kept 5 bases outside the gene matches. CDR1 and CDR2 from the germline V gene are SGHNT and YENEEA. The CDR3 covers 16 residues. In DNA, the CDR3 is TGTGCCAGCAGCCTAGGGGGACTAGCGGGAGAAGAGACCCAGTACTTC. Residues: CASSLGGLAGEETQYF.

This CDR3 reads CASSQRGTSGLAKNIQYF. In nucleotides, the CDR3 is TGCGCCAGCAGCCAAAGAGGGACTAGCGGGCTAGCCAAAAACATTCAGTACTTC. The V call is TRBV4-1, the J call TRBJ2-4; TRBD2 agrees at 12 bases. The CDR3 loop spans 18 amino acids. V trimming: 2 bases; J trimming: 0 bases; junction bases outside the gene matches: 5. Germline values: CDR1 MGHRA, CDR2 YSYEKL.

The rearrangement uses TRBV11-3 and TRBJ2-1; 8 bases line up with TRBD2. Germline V CDR1 and CDR2: SGHNT, YENEEA. This CDR3 comprises 14 residues. The trim removed 0 bases at V and 8 bases at J, leaving 3 bases unmatched. The CDR3 sequence is CASSLDGRGDEQFF. DNA of the CDR3: TGTGCCAGCAGCTTAGACGGGAGGGGAGATGAGCAGTTCTTC.

V and J are TRBV19 and TRBJ1-6, with a possible D match to TRBD1 (5 bases). The germline gives CDR1 LNHDA, CDR2 SQIVND (reference sequence). Trimming removed 8 bases at V and 8 bases at J, with 10 bases between. The CDR3 loop spans 12 amino acids. The CDR3 protein is CASAEQDSPLHF. The CDR3 DNA reads TGTGCCAGTGCCGAACAGGATTCACCCCTCCACTTT.

The chain employs TRBV4-2 and TRBJ1-6; D gene ambiguous. Germline V gene data show CDR1 as LGHNA and CDR2 as YNFKEQ. The CDR3 loop spans 16 amino acids. Trimming stripped 0 bases from V and 5 bases from J, with 11 bases between. In DNA, the CDR3 is TGTGCCAGCAGCCAAGACGACCGGGAAAATAATTCACCCCTCCACTTT. Amino acid sequence: CASSQDDRENNSPLHF.